The present entry profiles one T cell receptor (beta chain) with its context. Original handling: Cell counts per sample came from amplifying reference gene primers. Assay: immunoSEQ multiplex PCR; the TCRdb copy retains only in-frame clones and omits some. D and trimming come from the DNA, and the V and J calls and clone size come from that table. The repertoire consists of fewer than 110,000 clones, with about 91% occurring once and the leading ten covering roughly 6.6%. The data were obtained in a study of blood T cell repertoires in COVID-19. Turning to the study itself: Samples taken during acute and convalescent COVID-19 were collected in the United States, Italy and Spain. T cells, B-cell-depleted T cells, or PBMCs provided the cDNA or gDNA that served as material.

The CDR3 length is 12 residues. In germline, CDR1 is SGHAT, CDR2 FQNNGV. The germline V and J ends were trimmed by 0 bases and 10 bases, with 4 bases remaining between them. This sequence was found in a middle-aged man with active or convalescent COVID-19. The rearrangement links TRBV11-2 to TRBJ1-6; the D is unclear. What was sequenced was peripheral blood. CDR3 region: CASSLELSPLHF. The CDR3 region has the DNA TGTGCCAGCAGCTTAGAGTTATCACCCCTCCACTTT.